One and the same sample provided the 18 T cell receptor beta chains below, sequenced in a study of cytomegalovirus exposure and HLA in healthy donors. Use of 60 Vbeta and 13 Jbeta primers characterized the PCR. Only in-frame clones appear in the TCRdb table, and some are missing; sequencing was by immunoSEQ multiplex PCR. The sample lists fewer than 140,000 clones, roughly 77% seen once, with 2.5% in the top ten. The sample comprised PBMCs. Every receptor here comes from a man aged 35 to 55 in good health and CMV-seronegative.

V gene TRBV2 combines with J gene TRBJ1-4, with TRBD1 identical over 9 bases. The germline V gene encodes CDR1 SNHLY and CDR2 FYNNEI. V lost 7 bases, J lost 6 bases, and 3 bases stayed unmatched. The CDR3 has 13 residues. The CDR3, as DNA: TGTGCCAGCACCGGGACAGGGTATGAAAAACTGTTTTTT. It yields the protein CASTGTGYEKLFF.

The chain links TRBV13 to TRBJ2-1, with TRBD2 identical over 12 bases. The CDR3 covers 13 residues. V dropped 1 base and J dropped 14; count of bases not matched to a gene: 3. The V gene's germline CDR1 is PRHDT and CDR2 FYEKMQ (reference sequence). This chain's CDR3 is CASSLAPSGGEFF. CDR3 sequence (DNA): TGTGCCAGCAGCTTAGCTCCTAGCGGGGGGGAGTTCTTC.

The rearrangement joins TRBV18 to TRBJ2-1; perhaps TRBD2 as D (7 bases). CDR1 and CDR2 from the germline V gene are KGHSH and LQKENI. Trimming removed 0 bases at V and 4 bases at J, with 13 bases between. This CDR3 is 16 amino acids long. The CDR3, as DNA: TGTGCCAGCTCACCACCGTACGGGGGGCCGTACAATGAGCAGTTCTTC. Amino acids: CASSPPYGGPYNEQFF.

The chain carries TRBV7-6 and TRBJ1-5; D gene uncertain. CDR3 length: 13 residues. Germline V CDR1 and CDR2: SGHVS, FNYEAQ. Trimming took 1 base from V and 5 from J, leaving 6 bases between them. The CDR3 sequence: CASSLGRDQPQHF. The CDR3 DNA reads as TGTGCCAGCAGCTTAGGGAGGGATCAGCCCCAGCATTTT.

The chain recombines TRBV6-6 with TRBJ2-1; the D is unclear. With 2 bases removed from V and 10 bases from J, the gap between germline ends came to 6 bases. The CDR3 is 11 residues long. Germline V gene sequence: CDR1 MNHNY, CDR2 SVGAGI (reference sequence). CDR3 sequence reads: CASSYLAEQFF. For the CDR3, the DNA is TGTGCCAGCAGTTACCTGGCAGAGCAGTTCTTC.

The chain joins TRBV11-3 to TRBJ1-2; D unclear. Germline loops: CDR1 SGHNT, CDR2 YENEEA. V shed 0 bases and J shed 1 base, with 18 bases lying between them. The CDR3 has 18 residues. Here the CDR3 DNA reads TGTGCCAGCAGCTTAGAACCGTACCGAGGTTCGGGTAACTATGGCTACACCTTC. As protein: CASSLEPYRGSGNYGYTF.

The CDR3 loop is CASSQQRGDNEQFF. The CDR3 bases are TGCGCCAGCAGCCAACAGCGGGGGGATAATGAGCAGTTCTTC. This rearrangement joins TRBV4-1 to TRBJ2-1; 9 nucleotides match TRBD2. J gave up 7 bases and V 2 bases, and 3 bases lay outside the gene matches. This CDR3 spans 14 amino acids. The germline CDR1 and CDR2 sequences are MGHRA and YSYEKL.

J is TRBJ2-7 and V is TRBV6-6; weak D call: TRBD2 (6 bases). CDR1 and CDR2 from the germline V gene are MNHNY and SVGAGI (reference sequence). The CDR3 totals 13 residues. Trimming stripped 6 bases from V and 5 bases from J, with 14 bases between. The CDR3 coding sequence is TGTGCCAGCAGCGGAGGGGAGGCACACGAGCAGTACTTC. Residues: CASSGGEAHEQYF.

This clone was seen a single time. V and J are TRBV18 and TRBJ1-4; 8 bases line up with TRBD1. The CDR3 has 15 amino acids. The germline V gene has CDR1 KGHSH and CDR2 LQKENI. The trim removed 6 bases at V and 3 bases at J, leaving 6 bases unmatched. The CDR3, as DNA: TGTGCCAGCTCGTGGACAGGGAATGCTAATGAAAAACTGTTTTTT. It codes for CASSWTGNANEKLFF.

The chain links TRBV5-1 to TRBJ2-6, with 9 bases matching TRBD1. The CDR3 has 16 amino acids. V lost 5 bases and J lost 1; bases outside the gene matches: 4. Germline CDR1 is SGHRS and CDR2 is YFSETQ. Here the CDR3 reads CASSPGTGSGANVLTF. The DNA of the CDR3 is TGCGCCAGCAGTCCCGGGACAGGGTCTGGGGCCAACGTCCTGACTTTC.

The rearrangement uses TRBV5-6 and TRBJ1-6; weak D call: TRBD1 (5 bases). The germline CDR1 and CDR2 sequences are SGHDT and YYEEEE. With 0 bases removed from V and 5 bases from J, the gap between germline ends came to 6 bases. CDR3 length: 14 amino acids. The DNA for the CDR3 is TGTGCCAGCAGCTTGGGACAGAATAATTCACCCCTCCACTTT. Its translation: CASSLGQNNSPLHF.

V and J are TRBV4-1 and TRBJ1-2; 8 positions match TRBD1. Unmatched junction bases numbered 17, after V lost 4 bases and J lost 7 bases. The CDR3 contains 17 residues. Germline V gene lookup returns CDR1 MGHRA and CDR2 YSYEKL. The CDR3 sequence is CASSLYNLGAGGRGYTF. In DNA, the CDR3 is TGCGCCAGCAGCCTATATAATCTGGGGGCAGGGGGCCGTGGCTACACCTTC.

V usage is TRBV6-4 and J usage is TRBJ1-1, with D perhaps matching TRBD1 (5 bases). The length of the CDR3 is 13 residues. Per germline, CDR1 MRHNA and CDR2 SNTAGT. Trimming stripped 6 bases from V and 0 bases from J, with 8 bases between. The CDR3 loop reads CASRATVNTEAFF. The CDR3 DNA reads TGTGCCAGCAGGGCGACAGTGAACACTGAAGCTTTCTTT.

The CDR3 protein is CASSVGEYSPLHF. In DNA, the CDR3 is TGTGCCAGCAGCGTAGGGGAGTATTCACCCCTCCACTTT. This rearrangement joins TRBV9 to TRBJ1-6; D is unclear. This CDR3 contains 13 residues. Germline V gives CDR1 SGDLS, CDR2 YYNGEE. Trimming left V 0 bases short and J 8 bases short, with 6 bases between. Using reference TRBV9 and TRBJ1-6 for the parts outside the CDR3, the full variable domain is DSGVTQTPKHLITATGQRVTLRCSPRSGDLSVYWYQQSLDQGLQFLIQYYNGEERAKGNILERFSAQQFPDLHSELNLSSLELGDSALYFCASSVGEYSPLHFGNGTRLTVT.

The rearrangement uses TRBV7-2 and TRBJ2-1; D not resolved. Germline assignment: CDR1 SGHTA and CDR2 FQGNSA. V was pared by 2 bases and J by 5 bases, with 10 bases between. The CDR3 has 14 residues. Here the CDR3 reads CASSLPATNNEQFF. In nucleotides, the CDR3 is TGTGCCAGCAGCTTACCCGCTACTAACAATGAGCAGTTCTTC.

The J gene is TRBJ1-1, the V gene TRBV18; possible D gene TRBD1, 5 bases. V was cut by 6 bases and J by 3 bases, with 8 bases left in between. Germline V gene data show CDR1 as KGHSH and CDR2 as LQKENI. This CDR3 spans 12 amino acids. The CDR3 nucleotides read TGTGCCAGCTCCGGGGGGGACACTGAAGCTTTCTTT. This gives the protein CASSGGDTEAFF.

The gene calls are TRBV6-5 and TRBJ2-5; maybe TRBD2 (7 bases). Trimming took off 0 bases at V and 2 bases at J, with 10 bases between the two ends. CDR3 size: 15 residues. Per the germline V gene, CDR1 is MNHEY and CDR2 is SVGAGI. The CDR3 region has the DNA TGTGCCAGCAGTTACTCGGGGGGGCTACAAGAGACCCAGTACTTC. Protein: CASSYSGGLQETQYF.

The chain uses TRBV11-2 and TRBJ2-2, with 13 nucleotides matching TRBD2. The CDR3 sequence is 17 residues long. Germline assignment: CDR1 SGHAT and CDR2 FQNNGV. V lost 4 bases to trimming and J lost 7 bases; unmatched junction nucleotides: 9. The chain's CDR3 is CASSSTSGGADGGELFF. The CDR3 DNA reads as TGTGCCAGCAGCTCAACTAGCGGGGGGGCCGACGGCGGGGAGCTGTTTTTT.